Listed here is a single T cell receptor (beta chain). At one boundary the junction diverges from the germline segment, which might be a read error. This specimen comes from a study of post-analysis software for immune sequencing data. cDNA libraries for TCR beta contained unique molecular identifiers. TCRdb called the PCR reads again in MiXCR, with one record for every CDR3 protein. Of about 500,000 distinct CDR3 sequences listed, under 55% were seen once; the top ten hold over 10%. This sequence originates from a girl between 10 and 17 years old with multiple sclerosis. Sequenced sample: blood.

This chain's CDR3 is CASSQDSNGANVLAF. CDR3 nucleotides: TGTGCCAGCAGCCAAGACAGTAACGGGGCCAACGTCCTGGCTTTC. This chain connects TRBV3-1 to TRBJ2-6; D possibly matches TRBD1 or TRBD2 (5 bases each). The CDR3 is 15 amino acids. The germline V gene has CDR1 LGHDT and CDR2 YNNKEL (reference sequence).